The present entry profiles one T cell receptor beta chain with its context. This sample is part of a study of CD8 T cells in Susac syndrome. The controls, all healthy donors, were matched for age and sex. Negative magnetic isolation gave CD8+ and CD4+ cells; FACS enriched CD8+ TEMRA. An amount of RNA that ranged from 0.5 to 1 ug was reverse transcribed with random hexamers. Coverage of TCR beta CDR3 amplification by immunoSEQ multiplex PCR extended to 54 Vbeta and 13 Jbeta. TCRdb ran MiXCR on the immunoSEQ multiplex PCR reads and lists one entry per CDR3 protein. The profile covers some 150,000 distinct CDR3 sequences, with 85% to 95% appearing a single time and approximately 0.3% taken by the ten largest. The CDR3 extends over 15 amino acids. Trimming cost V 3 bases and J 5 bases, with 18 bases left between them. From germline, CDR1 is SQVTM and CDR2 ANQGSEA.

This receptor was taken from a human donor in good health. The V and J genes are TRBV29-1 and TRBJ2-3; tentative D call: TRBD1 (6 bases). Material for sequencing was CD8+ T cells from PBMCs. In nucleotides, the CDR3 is TGCAGCGTTGATGGAGGAGTACAGGGTGGAGATACGCAGTATTTT. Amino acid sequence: CSVDGGVQGGDTQYF.